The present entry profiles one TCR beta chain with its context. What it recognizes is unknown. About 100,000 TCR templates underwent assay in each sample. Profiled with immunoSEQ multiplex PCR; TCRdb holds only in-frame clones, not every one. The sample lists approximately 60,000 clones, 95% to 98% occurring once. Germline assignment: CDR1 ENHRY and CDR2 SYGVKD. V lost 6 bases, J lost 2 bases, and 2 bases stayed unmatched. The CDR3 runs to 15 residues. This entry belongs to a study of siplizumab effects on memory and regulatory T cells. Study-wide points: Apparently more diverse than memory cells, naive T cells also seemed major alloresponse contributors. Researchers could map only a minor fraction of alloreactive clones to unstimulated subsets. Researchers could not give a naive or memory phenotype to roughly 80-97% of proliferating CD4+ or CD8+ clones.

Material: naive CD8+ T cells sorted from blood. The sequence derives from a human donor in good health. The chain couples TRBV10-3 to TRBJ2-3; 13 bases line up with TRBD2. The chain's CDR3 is CAIRGLAGNTDTQYF. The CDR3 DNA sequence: TGTGCCATCAGGGGACTAGCGGGAAACACAGATACGCAGTATTTT.